This entry lists 19 T cell receptor beta chains sequenced from one sample in a study of T cells after yellow fever vaccination. A single record per CDR3 protein comes from TCRdb applying MiXCR to the 5' RACE reads. The sample lists tens of thousands of distinct CDR3 sequences, roughly 7.7% occurring once. The input for sequencing was CD8+ T cells sorted from PBMCs, taken on the day of the yellow fever booster vaccination. Every receptor here comes from a man younger than 45 who received the YFV17D yellow fever vaccine.

The rearrangement joins TRBV27 to TRBJ2-1; D remains unclear. The V gene's germline CDR1 is MNHEY and CDR2 SMNVEV (reference sequence). The CDR3 has 12 amino acids. The V end lost 2 bases, the J end lost 5 bases, and 4 bases lay between the germline ends. The CDR3 loop is CASSLTHNEQFF. The CDR3 bases are TGTGCCAGCAGTTTAACACACAATGAGCAGTTCTTC.

This clonotype occurred a few times. This chain uses TRBV27 with TRBJ2-2, with no clear D. Germline lookup yields CDR1 MNHEY and CDR2 SMNVEV (reference sequence). The CDR3 contains 13 residues. Trimming took off 2 bases at V and 6 bases at J, with 7 bases between the two ends. CDR3: CASSLARPGELFF. DNA for the CDR3: TGTGCCAGCAGTTTAGCGAGACCCGGGGAGCTGTTTTTT.

For the CDR3, the DNA is TGCAGTGCTCAGGATACATGGGGCGAGCAGTACTTC. Its protein is CSAQDTWGEQYF. The chain carries TRBV20-1 and TRBJ2-7; D is uncertain. Trimming took 5 bases from V and 6 from J, leaving 14 bases between them. The CDR3 loop spans 12 amino acids. In germline, CDR1 is DFQATT, CDR2 SNEGSKA (reference sequence).

This clonotype was seen many times. This chain joins TRBV7-8 and TRBJ1-2; D call uncertain. The germline V gene encodes CDR1 SGHVS and CDR2 FQNEAQ. V lost 5 bases and J lost 8, with 18 bases in between. The CDR3 is 14 residues long. CDR3 sequence: CASSPRFSWGGYTF. The CDR3, as DNA: TGTGCCAGCAGCCCCCGGTTTAGCTGGGGAGGCTACACCTTC.

In the case of this clonotype: Being one base from a much bigger clone, this may be a read error. The V gene is TRBV5-1, the J gene TRBJ2-1; TRBD2 agrees at 9 bases. Germline CDR1 SGHRS, CDR2 YFSETQ. The V segment lost 0 bases and the J segment 7 bases; nucleotides outside the gene matches: 5. There are 15 residues in the CDR3. DNA of the CDR3: TGCGCCAGCAGCTTGGAGGCGGGAGGGCCGAATGAGCAGTTCTTC. Residues: CASSLEAGGPNEQFF.

This clonotype was counted between two and nine times. This sequence joins TRBV11-2 and TRBJ2-1; 10 bases map to TRBD2. The V gene end was trimmed by 4 bases and the J gene end by 2 bases; junction bases not matched to a gene: 5. Germline values: CDR1 SGHAT, CDR2 FQNNGV. The CDR3 length is 16 residues. The CDR3 nucleotides read TGTGCCAGCAGCTCTGAGCGGGAGGGGCCCTACAATGAGCAGTTCTTC. Amino acid sequence: CASSSEREGPYNEQFF.

This chain uses TRBV5-1 with TRBJ2-7; unclear D gene. The CDR3 runs to 14 residues. Trimming stripped 0 bases from V and 7 bases from J, with 14 bases between. Germline V gene lookup returns CDR1 SGHRS and CDR2 YFSETQ. CDR3: CASSLEQTSLEQYF. The CDR3, as DNA: TGCGCCAGCAGCTTGGAGCAGACAAGCTTGGAGCAGTACTTC.

This chain joins TRBV4-1 and TRBJ2-2, with D unresolved. The CDR3 consists of 16 residues. Germline loops: CDR1 MGHRA, CDR2 YSYEKL. Trimming left V 4 bases short and J 0 bases short, with 12 bases between. CDR3 in amino acids: CASSLFSTANTGELFF. The DNA of the CDR3 is TGCGCCAGCAGCCTTTTTAGTACCGCGAACACCGGGGAGCTGTTTTTT.

This clonotype was counted only a few times. The rearrangement joins TRBV7-2 to TRBJ2-3, with 10 bases matching TRBD2. The J segment lost 4 bases and the V segment lost 6 bases, leaving 7 bases of the junction unmatched. CDR3 length equals 15 residues. The germline gives CDR1 SGHTA, CDR2 FQGNSA. CDR3 sequence: CASSPGTSVPDTQYF. CDR3 DNA: TGTGCCAGCAGTCCCGGGACTAGCGTCCCAGATACGCAGTATTTT. The full variable domain, its missing parts supplied by reference TRBV7-2 and TRBJ2-3, is GAGVSQSPSNKVTEKGKDVELRCDPISGHTALYWYRQSLGQGLEFLIYFQGNSAPDKSGLPSDRFSAERTGGSVSTLTIQRTQQEDSAVYLCASSPGTSVPDTQYFGPGTRLTVL.

This clonotype was found a few times. V gene TRBV7-9 combines with J gene TRBJ2-1, with a possible D match to TRBD1 (5 bases). The CDR3 consists of 12 residues. Germline lookup yields CDR1 SEHNR and CDR2 FQNEAQ (reference sequence). Trimming left V 6 bases short and J 6 bases short, with 9 bases between. CDR3 coding DNA: TGTGCCAGCAGATCCGACAGCAATGAGCAGTTCTTC. Amino acid sequence: CASRSDSNEQFF.

This chain uses TRBV20-1 with TRBJ2-1; D unclear. The germline V gene has CDR1 DFQATT and CDR2 SNEGSKA (reference sequence). The V gene lost 1 base and the J gene lost 1 base, with 14 bases spanning the gap. CDR3 length: 16 amino acids. The DNA for the CDR3 is TGCAGTGCTAGAGTTCGAGGAGTCGGTTCCTACAATGAGCAGTTCTTC. It specifies CSARVRGVGSYNEQFF.

This clonotype was picked up a small number of times. This rearrangement joins TRBV4-3 to TRBJ2-1, with 8 bases matching TRBD2. In germline, CDR1 is LGHNA, CDR2 YSLEER. Germline trimming cut 4 bases from V and 4 bases from J; bases unmatched to any gene: 6. The CDR3 covers 15 residues. The CDR3, as DNA: TGCGCCAGCAGCCCTCACCCGGGAGGGTACAATGAGCAGTTCTTC. It yields the protein CASSPHPGGYNEQFF.

As regards this clonotype: A read error may produce the germline difference seen at one junction end. This chain connects TRBV4-3 to TRBJ2-5, with TRBD1 as a possible D gene (6 bases). Germline V lookup: CDR1 LGHNA, CDR2 YSLEER. The CDR3 has 15 amino acids. As DNA, the CDR3 is TGCGCCATCAGCCCGGGACACGCGTACCAAGAGACCCAGTACTTC. Residues: CAISPGHAYQETQYF.

The V gene is TRBV7-9, the J gene TRBJ2-5, with a tentative D call TRBD1 (6 bases). The CDR3 loop spans 16 amino acids. Germline CDR1 reads SEHNR; CDR2 reads FQNEAQ (reference sequence). V lost 2 bases and J 2 bases, leaving 15 bases between the germline ends. The CDR3 is CASSLTAGTSQETQYF. The CDR3 nucleotides read TGTGCCAGCAGCTTAACCGCCGGGACAAGTCAAGAGACCCAGTACTTC.

About this clonotype: This clone may be a read error of a much larger clone one base away. The J gene is TRBJ2-2, the V gene TRBV29-1; TRBD2 matches at 9 bases. The CDR3 runs 15 residues. CDR1 is SQVTM and CDR2 is ANQGSEA in the germline V gene. In DNA form, the CDR3 reads TGCATCGTTGAAGTTAGCGGGAGTAGCACCGGGGAGCTGTTTTTT. It is translated as CIVEVSGSSTGELFF.

The chain joins TRBV5-6 to TRBJ2-7; D uncertain. CDR1 SGHDT and CDR2 YYEEEE come from the germline V gene. V lost 0 bases to trimming and J lost 4 bases, with 8 bases between them. This CDR3 is built from 13 residues. This chain's CDR3 is CASSLVGFYEQYF. CDR3 in DNA: TGTGCCAGCAGCTTGGTTGGTTTTTACGAGCAGTACTTC.

This chain connects TRBV9 to TRBJ2-1, with 7 positions matching TRBD2. Germline CDR1 is SGDLS and CDR2 is YYNGEE. J gave up 8 bases and V 4 bases, and 15 bases lay outside the gene matches. There are 16 residues in the CDR3. CDR3 in DNA: TGTGCCAGCAGCTCCAAAGGACTAGGAGGTTCCCATGAGCAGTTCTTC. Encoded protein: CASSSKGLGGSHEQFF.

In its sample, this clonotype was seen many times. This chain connects TRBV18 to TRBJ2-1, with TRBD2 matching 7 bases. CDR1 is KGHSH and CDR2 is LQKENI in the germline V gene. The CDR3 is 15 residues long. Unmatched junction bases numbered 4, after V lost 1 base and J lost 4 bases. CDR3 DNA sequence: TGTGCCAGCTCACCACAGGGAGCGGGATACAATGAGCAGTTCTTC. This translates into CASSPQGAGYNEQFF.

The genes are TRBV9 and TRBJ2-3; 13 nucleotides line up with TRBD2. V trimming: 4 bases; J trimming: 2 bases; junction bases outside the gene matches: 4. CDR3 length: 16 amino acids. Germline CDR1 reads SGDLS; CDR2 reads YYNGEE. CDR3 residues: CASSPGLAGATDTQYF. CDR3 DNA: TGTGCCAGCAGCCCAGGACTAGCGGGGGCCACAGATACGCAGTATTTT.